This is a list of T cell receptor beta chains from one sample in a study of response to subunit inactivated influenza vaccine. TCRdb reanalysed the RT-PCR reads using MiXCR and keeps one entry per CDR3 protein. The repertoire holds around 570,000 distinct CDR3 sequences, with 6.5% to 8% as singletons. The sequencing here drew on PBMCs from blood, taken less than 25 months after vaccination. These receptors originate from a man aged 50 to 69 who received an inactivated influenza vaccine. Both conserved end residues are part of each CDR3. Not every row has a clone size; where given, it reads once, few, many or a size class.

v_call	clone_size	j_call	cdr3_aa
TRBV20-1	many	TRBJ1-6	CSAPSNSPLHF
TRBV10-3	many	TRBJ2-1	CAISAPGLAVGEQFF
TRBV7-2	few	TRBJ1-2	CASSLGTGRRYTF
TRBV12-3/TRBV12-4	few	TRBJ1-2	CASSLEGTAGYTF
TRBV3-1	few	TRBJ2-2	CASSQELGGAATGELFF
TRBV6-5	few	TRBJ2-7	CASSYLDISYEQYF
TRBV5-1	few	TRBJ2-1	CASSTGQGLGEQFF
TRBV4-3	many	TRBJ2-1	CASSQTARDNEQFF
TRBV12-3/TRBV12-4	many	TRBJ1-6	CASKRQGDNSPLHF
TRBV20-1	few	TRBJ2-3	CSASPYRGSTDTQYF
TRBV20-1	.	TRBJ2-3	CSAREQSGISTDTQYF
TRBV9	many	TRBJ2-1	CASTIAGGTYNEQFF
TRBV7-2	many	TRBJ2-2	CASSLAGTGNTGELFF
TRBV5-8	few	TRBJ2-5	CASSIRLAGLETQYF
TRBV12-3/TRBV12-4	many	TRBJ2-5	CASSLRAGEETQYF
TRBV12-3/TRBV12-4	.	TRBJ2-1	CASTPLGFNEQFF
TRBV20-1	many	TRBJ1-1	CSARDIEGASTEAFF
TRBV29-1	.	TRBJ2-5	CSVDGTRKRVEETQYF
TRBV7-3	.	TRBJ2-7	CASSRTRDRGDEQYF
TRBV18	many	TRBJ1-1	CASSPGLPNTEAFF
TRBV2	.	TRBJ2-5	CASTRRETQYF
TRBV6-1	many	TRBJ1-6	CASSLQGGNSPLHF
TRBV4-3	.	TRBJ1-2	CASSSITGVDYGYTF
TRBV10-2	.	TRBJ1-2	CASRTGQGDYGYTF
TRBV4-2	few	TRBJ2-1	CASSQGRGRADDEQFF
TRBV28	many	TRBJ2-3	CASSLGALGAGVAQYF
TRBV20-1	.	TRBJ1-6	CSALTGSYNSPLHF
TRBV7-6	few	TRBJ2-7	CASGFGGLYEQYF
TRBV28	few	TRBJ2-3	CASSNSYEGLSTDTQYF
TRBV11-2	.	TRBJ2-3	CASSRGSGRGTDTQYF
TRBV29-1	.	TRBJ2-2	CSAHRGTANTGELFF
TRBV5-1	.	TRBJ1-2	CASSFDQGPAYGYTF